This T cell receptor beta chain was captured in a study of T cell repertoires in cytomegalovirus infection. Study-wide background: Epitope selection comprised recently identified HLA-C-restricted CMV epitopes and well-studied HLA-B-restricted CMV epitopes.

This clonotype came up many times. Its antigen remains unidentified. Per germline, CDR1 SGHTA and CDR2 FQGNSA. V was pared by 3 bases and J by 2 bases, with 7 bases between. The CDR3 consists of 13 residues. TCRdb processed the reads anew with MiXCR; each CDR3 protein has one entry. The sample has 550,000 to 850,000 distinct CDR3 sequences; 30% to 35% are singletons. The V gene is TRBV7-2, the J gene TRBJ1-1; D is unclear. The sequence derives from a human donor in good health (CMV status not recorded). Some clones in this sample may be carry-over from other donors' samples. Sample: cultured PBMCs, taken from culture after CMV antigen stimulation. The chain's CDR3 is CASSFSSNTEAFF. CDR3 sequence (DNA): TGTGCCAGCAGCTTTTCAAGCAACACTGAAGCTTTCTTT.